This T cell receptor beta chain was observed in a study of blood T cell repertoires in COVID-19. Study overall: Before being deemed recovered, Cohort 3 donors had two negative PCRs, clearance, or symptom resolution. PBMCs, B-cell-depleted T cells, or T cells were the source of the cDNA or gDNA that made up the material.

The cohort comprised adults aged about 18 to 90 years residing in about two dozen US areas. Cohorts were determined from participant-reported clinical history. The length of the CDR3 is 16 residues. The germline V gene encodes CDR1 MGHRA and CDR2 YSYEKL. V was cut by 3 bases and J by 3 bases, with 15 bases left in between. Profiled with immunoSEQ multiplex PCR; TCRdb holds only in-frame clones, not every one. The table includes under 400,000 clones, around 87% detected once. Sample: PBMCs or T cells enriched from blood (not recorded which). The genes are TRBV4-1 and TRBJ1-5, with D perhaps TRBD1 (6 bases). The source of this sequence is a middle-aged man in a cohort exposed to, infected with or recovered from COVID-19 (not recorded which). CDR3 coding DNA: TGCGCCAGCAGCCACCGAACAGGGACCAACAATCAGCCCCAGCATTTT. Amino acids: CASSHRTGTNNQPQHF.